The clone carrying this T cell receptor (beta chain) has just a few counts. Its antigen is still unknown. This record comes from a study of shared clonotypes between healthy human individuals. Points from the study as a whole: Relative to clonotypes present in all four donors, those not shared had lower generation probabilities.

There are 14 residues in the CDR3. V lost 5 bases, J lost 6 bases, and 8 bases stayed unmatched. Germline V CDR1 and CDR2: SGHNT, YYREEE (reference sequence). In the sorted-subset replicate PCRs, approximately 200 ng DNA, 25,000 to 35,000 T cell genomes, was used. Sequencing used immunoSEQ multiplex PCR; TCRdb keeps in-frame clones, though not all of them. The profile shows approximately 82,000 clones, around 57% of them singletons. The material sequenced was memory CD8+ T cells sorted from blood. Noted subset: CD45RO+ cells pooled with CCR7-negative TemRA cells. The TCR originated in a man aged 30 to 39 in good health. The gene calls are TRBV5-4 and TRBJ2-3; 8 positions agree with TRBD2. CDR3 coding DNA: TGTGCCAGCAGTTTCCCGGGAGGGCAGGATACGCAGTATTTT. As protein: CASSFPGGQDTQYF.